The 22 T cell receptor beta chains presented below share a single source sample, sequenced in a study of T-cell reconstitution after alpha-beta-depleted transplantation in children. Preparing the TCRbeta library involved the use of unique molecular identifiers. TCRdb re-called the PCR reads through MiXCR, storing one row per CDR3 protein. The sample holds approximately 500,000 distinct CDR3 sequences, roughly 27% seen once. The sequences come from PBMCs, collected before TCRalphabeta/CD19-depleted stem cell transplant. Receptor source: a boy under three years old with Wiskott-Aldrich syndrome, due to receive a stem cell transplant.

This clonotype has more than one count but fewer than ten. V and J are TRBV2 and TRBJ1-5; perhaps TRBD1 as D (6 bases). The CDR3 is made up of 14 amino acids. V lost 3 bases and J 7 bases, leaving 13 bases between the germline ends. CDR1 is SNHLY and CDR2 is FYNNEI in the germline V gene. CDR3 residues: CASSEVRGWQPQHF. The CDR3 DNA follows: TGTGCCAGCAGTGAGGTCAGGGGTTGGCAGCCCCAGCATTTT.

This clonotype came up a few times. The V call is TRBV6-5, the J call TRBJ2-1; 8 positions match TRBD2. There are 12 residues in the CDR3. Germline CDR1 is MNHEY and CDR2 is SVGAGI. The trim removed 2 bases at V and 9 bases at J, leaving 0 bases unmatched. The CDR3, as DNA: TGTGCCAGCAGTTACCTAGCGGGTGAGCAGTTCTTC. Its protein is CASSYLAGEQFF.

This clonotype was seen more than once but under ten times. The V and J genes are TRBV5-1 and TRBJ2-3; 7 bases agree with TRBD1. V was pared by 0 bases and J by 0 bases, with 10 bases of the junction left unmatched. In germline, CDR1 is SGHRS, CDR2 YFSETQ. The CDR3 has 18 residues. The CDR3 reads CASSLGQGPGLSTDTQYF. In DNA form, the CDR3 reads TGCGCCAGCAGCTTGGGACAGGGCCCGGGGTTAAGCACAGATACGCAGTATTTT.

This clonotype was seen a few times. The chain uses TRBV10-3 and TRBJ2-1; D is possibly TRBD2 (6 bases). V was pared by 7 bases and J by 5 bases, with 15 bases between. The length of the CDR3 is 14 residues. Germline assignment: CDR1 ENHRY and CDR2 SYGVKD. CDR3 nucleotides: TGTGCCATCACCATGATCGGGAGCAACAATGAGCAGTTCTTC. Translation gives CAITMIGSNNEQFF.

This clonotype was recorded a few times. The chain carries TRBV5-1 and TRBJ2-5; D gene ambiguous. Germline V gene sequence: CDR1 SGHRS, CDR2 YFSETQ. CDR3 length: 13 residues. Between the trimmed V and J ends, which lost 3 bases and 5 bases, there was a span of 11 bases. DNA of the CDR3: TGCGCCAGCAGCTCGGGCCTGTGGGAGACCCAGTACTTC. This sequence encodes CASSSGLWETQYF.

This clonotype was detected a few times. The CDR3 is CASSLDSGSEQFF. Here the CDR3 DNA reads TGTGCCAGCAGCTTGGACTCCGGATCCGAGCAGTTCTTC. This chain joins TRBV5-4 and TRBJ2-1; D unresolved. Trimming took off 0 bases at V and 10 bases at J, with 11 bases between the two ends. Germline V gene data show CDR1 as SGHNT and CDR2 as YYREEE (reference sequence). This CDR3 comprises 13 residues.

This clonotype was recorded a few times. This chain's CDR3 is CASSWRLAVNTGELFF. CDR3 in DNA: TGTGCCAGCAGTTGGAGACTAGCGGTGAACACCGGGGAGCTGTTTTTT. The V gene is TRBV12-3 or TRBV12-4, the J gene TRBJ2-2; 9 bases map to TRBD2. V shed 4 bases, J shed 1 base, and the junction held 4 bases outside the gene matches. The CDR3 runs to 16 residues.

CDR3 DNA: TGCAGTGCTAGCGGGAGGTTTTACAATGAGCAGTTCTTC. Protein sequence: CSASGRFYNEQFF. The chain uses TRBV20-1 and TRBJ2-1; 7 bases are shared with TRBD2. Germline CDR1 and CDR2: DFQATT and SNEGSKA (reference sequence). This CDR3 is built from 13 residues. V shed 3 bases and J 4 bases; nucleotides not matched to a gene: 3.

The chain employs TRBV11-2 and TRBJ2-5; D may match TRBD1 or TRBD2 (6 bases each). Germline V CDR1 and CDR2: SGHAT, FQNNGV. Between the trimmed V and J ends, which lost 6 bases and 5 bases, there was a span of 22 bases. CDR3 length equals 16 residues. In DNA form, the CDR3 reads TGTGCCAGCAGGACCGGGGGCCAAACCCAGCGGGAGACCCAGTACTTC. Residues: CASRTGGQTQRETQYF.

V gene TRBV3-1 combines with J gene TRBJ2-7; no definite D call. The CDR3 has 14 residues. V was trimmed by 3 bases and J by 2 bases, leaving 11 bases between them. Per germline, CDR1 LGHDT and CDR2 YNNKEL (reference sequence). For the CDR3, the DNA is TGTGCCAGCAGCCATTTAGGTTCTACCTACGAGCAGTACTTC. Residues: CASSHLGSTYEQYF.

V and J are TRBV7-9 and TRBJ1-4; 7 bases match TRBD1. Germline V gives CDR1 SEHNR, CDR2 FQNEAQ (reference sequence). J gave up 3 bases and V 6 bases, and 7 bases lay outside the gene matches. This CDR3 comprises 15 residues. The chain's CDR3 is CASRLEGAANEKLFF. The CDR3, as DNA: TGTGCCAGCAGGCTGGAGGGGGCGGCTAATGAAAAACTGTTTTTT.

The chain employs TRBV2 and TRBJ2-7, with 7 bases identical to TRBD2. In germline, CDR1 is SNHLY, CDR2 FYNNEI. This CDR3 region has 15 residues. V dropped 4 bases and J dropped 5; count of bases not matched to a gene: 11. CDR3 amino acids: CASSVGLVGWNEQYF. The DNA for the CDR3 is TGTGCCAGCAGTGTAGGACTAGTGGGCTGGAACGAGCAGTACTTC.

This rearrangement joins TRBV10-3 to TRBJ2-2, with D unclear. Per germline, CDR1 ENHRY and CDR2 SYGVKD. V lost 6 bases and J lost 6, with 5 bases in between. This CDR3 region has 11 residues. DNA for the CDR3: TGTGCCATCAGGAGATCCGGGGAGCTGTTTTTT. Translating gives CAIRRSGELFF.

DNA for the CDR3: TGCAGTGCTAGATATCCCCCCGGGAGGGCCCTTAGCACAGATACGCAGTATTTT. Its protein is CSARYPPGRALSTDTQYF. The rearrangement uses TRBV20-1 and TRBJ2-3; 8 positions match TRBD2. Germline values: CDR1 DFQATT, CDR2 SNEGSKA (reference sequence). After removal of 2 bases from V and 0 bases from J, the junction contained 13 bases not matched to a gene. The CDR3 loop spans 18 amino acids.

The V and J genes are TRBV5-5 and TRBJ2-7; D assignment may be TRBD1 or TRBD2 (5 bases each). Trimming cost V 4 bases and J 0 bases, with 14 bases left between them. Per the germline V gene, CDR1 is SGHKS and CDR2 is YYEKEE (reference sequence). This CDR3 has 15 residues. The CDR3 loop reads CASSKWGSVSYEQYF. CDR3 sequence (DNA): TGTGCCAGCAGCAAATGGGGGAGTGTCTCCTACGAGCAGTACTTC. Drawing the rest from reference TRBV5-5 and TRBJ2-7, the complete variable domain is DAGVTQSPTHLIKTRGQQVTLRCSPISGHKSVSWYQQVLGQGPQFIFQYYEKEERGRGNFPDRFSARQFPNYSSELNVNALLLGDSALYLCASSKWGSVSYEQYFGPGTRLTVT.

This rearrangement joins TRBV29-1 to TRBJ2-7; D gene uncertain. The CDR3 spans 13 residues. The ends were cut back, 2 bases at V and 1 base at J, with 9 bases in the middle. Germline assignment: CDR1 SQVTM and CDR2 ANQGSEA. In DNA, the CDR3 is TGCAGCGTTGAAAAGCTTGGGTCCTACGAGCAGTACTTC. Its translation is CSVEKLGSYEQYF.

The table lists this clonotype with a few counts. The rearrangement links TRBV10-3 to TRBJ2-7; TRBD1 matches at 8 bases. Germline lookup yields CDR1 ENHRY and CDR2 SYGVKD. The V gene end was trimmed by 10 bases and the J gene end by 7 bases; junction bases not matched to a gene: 15. This CDR3 spans 14 amino acids. In nucleotides, the CDR3 is TGTGCCACGAACCAGGACAGGGAGTTGAGGGAGCAGTACTTC. It specifies CATNQDRELREQYF.

This rearrangement joins TRBV27 to TRBJ2-5, with D possibly matching TRBD1 (6 bases). The CDR3 consists of 13 residues. V was cut by 3 bases and J by 6 bases, with 11 bases left in between. Germline V gene lookup returns CDR1 MNHEY and CDR2 SMNVEV (reference sequence). As DNA, the CDR3 is TGTGCCAGCAGTTTCAGGGGCGCGAAGACCCAGTACTTC. This codes for CASSFRGAKTQYF.

This chain joins TRBV30 and TRBJ1-1; no firm D call. The CDR3 has 12 amino acids. Per the germline V gene, CDR1 is GTSNPN and CDR2 is SVGIG (reference sequence). V was shortened by 3 bases and J by 8 bases, with 13 bases between the two germline ends. CDR3 nucleotide sequence: TGTGCCTGGAGCGAAAGACGGCAAGAAGCTTTCTTT. As protein: CAWSERRQEAFF.

This clonotype came up a few times. The rearrangement uses TRBV20-1 and TRBJ2-7; 8 bases match TRBD2. Germline-derived CDR1 and CDR2 are DFQATT and SNEGSKA (reference sequence). The V and J ends lost 3 bases and 4 bases, in that order; junction bases with no gene match: 8. The CDR3 is 14 residues long. CDR3 coding DNA: TGCAGTGCTAGCGGGAGGGCTTCTTATTACGAGCAGTACTTC. Translating gives CSASGRASYYEQYF.

This chain uses TRBV7-6 with TRBJ1-2; TRBD1 matches 11 bases. The CDR3 has 17 amino acids. J lost 4 bases, V lost 4 bases, and 11 bases had no gene match. Germline values: CDR1 SGHVS, CDR2 FNYEAQ. CDR3 loop: CASSSRTGGAWGYGYTF. DNA for the CDR3: TGTGCCAGCAGCTCGAGGACAGGGGGCGCTTGGGGCTATGGCTACACCTTC.

J is TRBJ2-1 and V is TRBV5-1; D gene uncertain. The V end was cut by 4 bases, the J end by 3 bases, with 14 bases between. Per the germline V gene, CDR1 is SGHRS and CDR2 is YFSETQ. The length of the CDR3 is 15 residues. The CDR3 DNA reads as TGCGCCAGCAGCGAAATTCCGGGTCACTACAATGAGCAGTTCTTC. Protein sequence: CASSEIPGHYNEQFF.